The present T cell receptor (beta chain) was sequenced within a study of blood T cells in healthy people across ages. Study-wide results and caveats: Long-lived donors carried more naive CD4+ cells and greater diversity than aged donors.

V lost 0 bases to trimming and J lost 6 bases, with 12 bases between them. Germline V gives CDR1 DFQATT, CDR2 SNEGSKA (reference sequence). The CDR3 is made up of 14 amino acids. Isolation of PBMCs gave at least 6.5 million cells per sample. This clonotype has a handful of counts. The antigen is not known. Alongside a J-beta primer mix, a sample-barcoded 5' primer served in a second PCR lasting about 7 to 12 cycles. One entry per CDR3 protein results from TCRdb running MiXCR on the 5' RACE reads. The sample shows approximately 800,000 distinct CDR3 sequences, roughly 53% of them seen only once. J is TRBJ1-5 and V is TRBV20-1; the D gene is possibly TRBD1 (5 bases). The sample comprised blood. The origin of this receptor is an elderly man in good health. CDR3 DNA: TGCAGTGCTAGAGATCTCACGGGGGGTCAGCCCCAGCATTTT. Its protein is CSARDLTGGQPQHF.